This TCR beta chain came from a study of beta chain features in type 1 diabetes. Germline V gene data show CDR1 as SGHDN and CDR2 as FVKESK. The CDR3 spans 14 residues. V lost 0 bases, J lost 2 bases, and 8 bases lay in between. Study-level points and caveats: In comparison with healthy donors, patients had naive, central memory and Treg TCRB repertoires that appeared more similar. People with Type 1 diabetes carried modestly yet significantly shorter TCRB CDR3s in all four CD4+ subsets. Any PCR bias toward short templates would affect both groups alike.

Cell sorting via CD45RO/CCR7/CD25/CD127/CD95/CD27 was performed to obtain CD4+ naive, central memory, regulatory and stem cell-like memory cells. In this sample, this clone turned up a few times. What it recognizes is unknown. All of the isolated RNA was reverse transcribed, so expressed TCRB transcripts were sequenced. Sequenced by immunoSEQ multiplex PCR; TCRdb stores in-frame clones only, minus some. The data contain about 240,000 clones, 25% to 35% of them singletons. This chain uses TRBV14 with TRBJ2-7; D call uncertain. The material sequenced was central memory CD4+ T cells from blood. The TCR comes from a man aged 25-45 years in good health. The CDR3 region is CASSQDGVAYEQYF. CDR3 DNA sequence: TGTGCCAGCAGCCAAGATGGTGTAGCCTACGAGCAGTACTTC.